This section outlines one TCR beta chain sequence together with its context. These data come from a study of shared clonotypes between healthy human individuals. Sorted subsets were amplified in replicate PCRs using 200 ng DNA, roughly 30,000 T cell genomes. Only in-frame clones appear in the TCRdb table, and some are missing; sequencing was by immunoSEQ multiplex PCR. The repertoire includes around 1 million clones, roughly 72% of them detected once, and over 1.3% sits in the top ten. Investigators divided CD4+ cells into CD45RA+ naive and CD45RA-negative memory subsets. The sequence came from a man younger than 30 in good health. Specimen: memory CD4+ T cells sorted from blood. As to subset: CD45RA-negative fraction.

CDR3 bases: TGTGCCTGGAGTGGACAGTTCGACACAGATACGCAGTATTTT. This codes for CAWSGQFDTDTQYF. This chain uses TRBV30 with TRBJ2-3; TRBD1 might be the D (5 bases). This CDR3 region has 14 residues. Germline V gives CDR1 GTSNPN, CDR2 SVGIG (reference sequence). Trimming left V 1 base short and J 2 bases short, with 10 bases between.